These 11 T cell receptor beta chains were sequenced from one sample in a study of Graves' ophthalmopathy and Graves' hyperthyroidism. Transcripts of RNA were the source for amplifying TCR beta CDR3 regions. In the first round, RT-PCR was carried out with HTBI primers, and a multiplex PCR formed the second round. TCRdb processed the multiplex PCR reads anew with MiXCR; each CDR3 protein has one entry. This sample yields approximately 640,000 distinct CDR3 sequences, of which roughly 41% are seen a single time; around 3% belongs to the top ten. The material sequenced was peripheral blood. The receptors were sampled from an adult man with Graves' ophthalmopathy.

In this sample, this clonotype turned up many times. The chain carries TRBV24-1 and TRBJ2-5; TRBD1 matches at 8 bases. Looked up from germline, CDR1 is KGHDR and CDR2 is SFDVKD. This CDR3 has 15 residues. V gave up 4 bases and J gave up 4 bases; unmatched junction bases: 7. The CDR3 sequence is CATSELQGGVETQYF. CDR3 nucleotide sequence: TGTGCCACCAGTGAGCTACAGGGGGGCGTAGAGACCCAGTACTTC.

This clonotype was detected ten times or more. This chain joins TRBV15 and TRBJ2-7; the match to TRBD2 covers 8 bases. In germline, CDR1 is LNHNV, CDR2 YYDKDF (reference sequence). There are 13 residues in the CDR3. The trim removed 7 bases at V and 6 bases at J, leaving 8 bases unmatched. CDR3 in amino acids: CATTREGLGEQYF. The CDR3 DNA reads TGTGCCACCACACGGGAGGGCCTCGGCGAGCAGTACTTC.

A note on this clonotype: With a much larger clone just one base away, this may be a read error. The chain links TRBV7-9 to TRBJ2-7; 7 nucleotides align to TRBD1. The germline V gene has CDR1 SEHNR and CDR2 FQNEAQ (reference sequence). CDR3 size: 15 residues. J gave up 2 bases and V 5 bases, and 9 bases lay outside the gene matches. The CDR3 bases are TGTGCCAGCAGCGTCCGGGACAGCGGCCCCTACGAGCAGTACTTC. It encodes CASSVRDSGPYEQYF. Looking up the rest from reference TRBV7-9 and TRBJ2-7 gives the full variable domain: DTGVSQNPRHKITKRGQNVTFRCDPISEHNRLYWYRQTLGQGPEFLTYFQNEAQLEKSRLLSDRFSAERPKGSFSTLEIQRTEQGDSAMYLCASSVRDSGPYEQYFGPGTRLTVT.

The chain employs TRBV29-1 and TRBJ2-6; perhaps TRBD2 as D (5 bases). This CDR3 comprises 14 residues. Trimming stripped 8 bases from V and 0 bases from J, with 11 bases between. Germline V CDR1 and CDR2: SQVTM, ANQGSEA. CDR3 nucleotide sequence: TGCAGCTCGGGGAAACGCTCTGGGGCCAACGTCCTGACTTTC. It translates to CSSGKRSGANVLTF.

The gene calls are TRBV2 and TRBJ2-7; D perhaps matches TRBD2 (5 bases). This CDR3 has 11 residues. Germline V lookup: CDR1 SNHLY, CDR2 FYNNEI. V lost 8 bases, J lost 6 bases, and 11 bases lay in between. CDR3: CASRGGVEQYF. The CDR3 nucleotides read TGTGCCAGCCGGGGTGGGGTCGAGCAGTACTTC.

This clonotype turned up a few times. The chain joins TRBV12-3 or TRBV12-4 to TRBJ1-1, with TRBD1 matching 8 bases. The ends lost 4 bases at V and 0 bases at J; junction bases unmatched: 10. The CDR3 has 17 residues. The CDR3 here is CASSYRSGRGLNTEAFF. CDR3 coding DNA: TGTGCCAGCAGTTACAGGAGCGGCAGGGGGCTGAACACTGAAGCTTTCTTT.

On this clonotype: At one boundary the junction diverges from the germline segment, which might be a read error. V gene TRBV7-2 combines with J gene TRBJ1-4; D is uncertain. This CDR3 has 16 residues. Germline CDR1 SGHTA, CDR2 FQGNSA. Here the CDR3 DNA reads TGTGCCAGCAGCACCCTGGGCGGCTCAACTAATGAAAAAGTGTTTTTT. This translates into CASSTLGGSTNEKVFF.

This clonotype was detected many times. The rearrangement uses TRBV11-3 and TRBJ1-1; D is ambiguous. The CDR3 runs to 15 residues. Trimming pared 0 bases from V and 2 bases from J, leaving 10 bases between. Germline loops: CDR1 SGHNT, CDR2 YENEEA. The CDR3 reads CASSLDVQENTEAFF. The CDR3 DNA is TGTGCCAGCAGCTTAGATGTCCAGGAAAACACTGAAGCTTTCTTT.

The table lists this clonotype with many counts. This chain connects TRBV2 to TRBJ1-1; D gene ambiguous. This CDR3 has 10 residues. V was trimmed by 7 bases and J by 0 bases, leaving 0 bases between them. Germline V gene sequence: CDR1 SNHLY, CDR2 FYNNEI. The CDR3 region has the DNA TGTGCCAGCATGAACACTGAAGCTTTCTTT. The encoded protein is CASMNTEAFF.

On this clonotype: A much larger clonotype is one base distant, so this may be a read error. The rearrangement uses TRBV19 and TRBJ2-7, with 11 bases lining up with TRBD2. This CDR3 is 15 amino acids long. CDR1 and CDR2 (germline): LNHDA, SQIVND (reference sequence). CDR3 sequence (DNA): TGCGCCAGCAGCCAAGGGACTAGCGGTACCTACGGGCAGTACTTC. Translating gives CASSQGTSGTYGQYF. The full variable domain, completed using reference TRBV19 and TRBJ2-7, is DGGITQSPKYLFRKEGQNVTLSCEQNLNHDAMYWYRQDPGQGLRLIYYSQIVNDFQKGDIAEGYSVSREKKESFPLTVTSAQKNPTAFYLCASSQGTSGTYGQYFGPGTRLTVT.

The chain couples TRBV29-1 to TRBJ2-7; TRBD1 or TRBD2 may be the D gene (5 bases each). Germline V gene data show CDR1 as SQVTM and CDR2 as ANQGSEA. Trimming stripped 5 bases from V and 0 bases from J, with 8 bases between. The CDR3 length is 12 residues. The CDR3 reads CSVRDGSYEQYF. The CDR3 DNA reads TGCAGCGTTCGGGACGGCTCCTACGAGCAGTACTTC.